Listed here is a single TCR beta chain. This clonotype was recorded at least ten times. No antigen is known for it. Base qualities were left out, and no much larger clone turns up one base away. These data belong to a study (dated by TCRdb to 2013 to 2016). Background on the whole study: The study set out to test whether tumor-infiltrating Tregs in breast cancer get recruited from blood Tregs or are instead converted in situ from other CD4+ T cell subsets. General findings and caveats noted by the study authors: Tumor memory CD4+ T cell TCR gene usage clustered with blood and lymph node memory CD4+ cells and lymph node naive CD4+ cells. Tumor-infiltrating Treg TCR alpha and beta sequences overlapped most with tumor naive CD4+ T cells, then with blood naive CD4+ T cells. The larger-cohort validation was restricted to a single TCR beta V-J rearrangement rather than whole repertoires.

CDR1 and CDR2 (DFQATT, SNEGSKA) derive from the germline V gene (reference sequence). At the junction V is shortened by 2 bases and J by 5 bases; bases outside the gene matches: 0. Measured from the cysteine to the phenylalanine, the CDR3 is 12 residues long. The only DNA kept is the CDR3, 36 bases in frame from the first base. Full-length TCR variable regions were amplified by 5' RACE PCR with constant-region reverse primers, followed by semi-nested PCR with Nested Universal Primer A. Using the ReliaPrep RNA Cell Miniprep System, total RNA was extracted, and the SMARTer RACE 5'/3' Kit was then used to reverse transcribe the RNA into 5'RACE-ready cDNA. An Illumina MiSeq was used to sequence the full-length TCR alpha and beta libraries, which had been barcoded with multiplex adaptors. Turning to the authors' computational methods: For each of nine subset-tissue groups, sequencing data from the five patients were combined, and the groups were compared by unsupervised clustering of TCR gene usage. Repertoire similarity was calculated with the Morisita-Horn index, weighting shared sequences by their contribution to each repertoire. Starting from the raw public reads, TCRdb applied fastp trimming at Q25, assembled clones with MiXCR and retained in-frame beta chains. Duplicate CDR3 protein sequences are folded into a single record with the most common DNA and genes. In this record, the V and J calls reflect TCRdb's handling and not the investigators' own analysis. The sample table holds more than 8,500 distinct CDR3 sequences, of which 25% to 30% were seen once. Roughly 3.2% of the sample rests with the top ten.

Cells that were CD4+CD25+CD127-/low were the ones isolated as Tregs. Tregs, naive and memory CD4+ T cells from tumor, blood and ipsilateral draining lymph nodes of about 5 breast cancer patients underwent full-length TCR alpha and beta sequencing. Ficoll density gradient centrifugation was used to isolate mononuclear cells from either lymph nodes or about 49 ml of peripheral blood. Sorted cell populations were confirmed by FACS to exceed 90% purity. The origin of this receptor is a female donor with breast cancer. The V and J genes are TRBV20-1 and TRBJ2-1; 7 central bases correspond to TRBD2. Sequencing input: Tregs sorted from blood. The CDR3 protein is CSARLADNEQFF. The sequence in DNA is TGCAGTGCTAGACTAGCGGACAATGAGCAGTTCTTC.